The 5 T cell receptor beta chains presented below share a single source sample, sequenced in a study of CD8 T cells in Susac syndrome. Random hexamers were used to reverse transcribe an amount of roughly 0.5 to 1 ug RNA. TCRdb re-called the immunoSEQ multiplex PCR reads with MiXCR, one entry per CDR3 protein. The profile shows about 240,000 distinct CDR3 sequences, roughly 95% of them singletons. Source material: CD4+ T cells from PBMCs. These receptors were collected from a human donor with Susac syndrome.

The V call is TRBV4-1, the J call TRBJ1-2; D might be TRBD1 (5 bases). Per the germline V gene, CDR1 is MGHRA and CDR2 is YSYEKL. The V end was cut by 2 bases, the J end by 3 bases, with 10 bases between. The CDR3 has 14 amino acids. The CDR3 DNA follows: TGCGCCAGCAGCCAACCGACAGAGCACTATGGCTACACCTTC. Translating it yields CASSQPTEHYGYTF.

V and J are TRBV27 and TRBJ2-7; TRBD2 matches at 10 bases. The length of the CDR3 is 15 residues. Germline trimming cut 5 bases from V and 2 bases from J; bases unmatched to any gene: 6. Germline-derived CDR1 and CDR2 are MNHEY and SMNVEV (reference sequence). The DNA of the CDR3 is TGTGCCAGCAGTACACGGACTAGCGGAACCTACGAGCAGTACTTC. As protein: CASSTRTSGTYEQYF.

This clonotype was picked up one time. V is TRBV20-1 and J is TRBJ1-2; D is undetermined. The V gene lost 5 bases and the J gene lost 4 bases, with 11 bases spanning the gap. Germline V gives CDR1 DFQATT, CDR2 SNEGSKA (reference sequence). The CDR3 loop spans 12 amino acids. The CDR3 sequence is CSARLALYGYTF. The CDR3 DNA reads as TGCAGTGCTCGTCTGGCTCTCTATGGCTACACCTTC.

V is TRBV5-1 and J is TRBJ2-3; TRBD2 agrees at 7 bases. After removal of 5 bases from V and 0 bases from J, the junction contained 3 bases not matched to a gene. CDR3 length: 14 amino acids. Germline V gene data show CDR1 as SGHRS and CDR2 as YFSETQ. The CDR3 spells CASRGGASTDTQYF. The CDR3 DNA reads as TGCGCCAGCAGGGGAGGGGCTAGCACAGATACGCAGTATTTT.

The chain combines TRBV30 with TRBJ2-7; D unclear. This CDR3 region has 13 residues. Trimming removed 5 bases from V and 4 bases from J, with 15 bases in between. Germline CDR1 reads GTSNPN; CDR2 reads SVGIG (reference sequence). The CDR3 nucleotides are TGTGCCTGGTCGGGCTATAGGAGTTACGAGCAGTACTTC. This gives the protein CAWSGYRSYEQYF.